The 5 T cell receptor beta chains below come from one sample, sequenced in a study of TIL therapy for anti-PD-1-resistant metastatic lung cancer. The libraries were made with immunoSEQ v3. Some clones are missing from TCRdb's copy, which holds only in-frame ones; the method was immunoSEQ multiplex PCR. The sample contains just over 20,000 clones, around 76% of which appear only once. Time point here: pre-treatment sample, taken before nivolumab and TIL therapy. The material sequenced was blood, taken at baseline. The source is a person aged 25 to 85 with non-small cell lung cancer.

This chain connects TRBV29-1 to TRBJ2-1; unclear D gene. In germline, CDR1 is SQVTM, CDR2 ANQGSEA. The CDR3 has 15 residues. Trimming stripped 2 bases from V and 7 bases from J, with 18 bases between. Written as DNA, the CDR3 is TGCAGCGTTGAATTCCCCGTAGGCATCGGGAATGAGCAGTTCTTC. It codes for CSVEFPVGIGNEQFF.

The DNA of the CDR3 is TGTGCCAGCAGCGACAGCAGGGCGGGGGGTGCTGATACGCAGTATTTT. It specifies CASSDSRAGGADTQYF. The V and J genes are TRBV13 and TRBJ2-3; the match to TRBD2 covers 8 bases. Germline V lookup: CDR1 PRHDT, CDR2 FYEKMQ (reference sequence). V was pared by 5 bases and J by 6 bases, with 13 bases of the junction left unmatched. CDR3 size: 16 residues.

The V gene is TRBV6-5, the J gene TRBJ2-1; D uncertain. The CDR3 has 13 amino acids. In germline, CDR1 is MNHEY, CDR2 SVGAGI. V lost 10 bases and J 0 bases, leaving 10 bases between the germline ends. The CDR3 region is CATLGFSYNEQFF. The CDR3 DNA reads TGTGCCACCCTGGGATTCTCCTACAATGAGCAGTTCTTC.

This clone was seen a handful of times. V gene TRBV27 combines with J gene TRBJ1-2, with D possibly matching TRBD1 (5 bases). This CDR3 has 15 amino acids. Trimming removed 5 bases from V and 4 bases from J, with 17 bases in between. Germline V CDR1 and CDR2: MNHEY, SMNVEV (reference sequence). The CDR3 DNA reads as TGTGCCAGCAGTCCCGGGACCATAGCCCCCTATGGCTACACCTTC. Translation gives CASSPGTIAPYGYTF.

The chain joins TRBV6-1 to TRBJ2-3; 8 bases are shared with TRBD1. Looked up from germline, CDR1 is MNHNS and CDR2 is SASEGT. This CDR3 has 13 residues. Trimming took 9 bases from V and 3 from J; bases not matched to a gene: 5. CDR3 DNA: TGTGCCAGTCAACAGGGGGAAACAGATACGCAGTATTTT. It yields the protein CASQQGETDTQYF.